This is a list of T cell receptor beta chains from one sample in a study of T cell changes during pregnancy in multiple sclerosis. Clones were read by immunoSEQ multiplex PCR, and TCRdb kept only the in-frame ones, dropping some. The table includes about 60,000 clones, 90% to 95% detected once. Sample: CD8+ T cells from peripheral blood mononuclear cells, taken in the second trimester of pregnancy. The receptors stem from a female donor with multiple sclerosis, enrolled in a pregnancy study. CDR3s include the opening cysteine and the closing phenylalanine or tryptophan. D genes are given only for firm matches. Clone size, where shown, is once, few, many, or a class for clones that have expanded.

J gene | D gene | V gene | clone size | CDR3 protein | CDR3 DNA
TRBJ2-1 | . | TRBV7-8 | . | CASSLEQRSYNEQFF | TGTGCCAGCAGCTTAGAACAGAGAAGCTACAATGAGCAGTTCTTC
TRBJ2-7 | . | TRBV6-1 | . | CASRPVSYEQYF | TGTGCCAGCAGGCCGGTTTCCTACGAGCAGTACTTC
TRBJ1-1 | . | TRBV4-2 | . | CASRRSEANTEAFF | TGTGCCAGCAGGAGGAGCGAGGCGAACACTGAAGCTTTCTTT
TRBJ1-4 | . | TRBV4-1 | . | CASSRSGEKLFF | TGCGCCAGCAGCCGGAGTGGTGAAAAACTGTTTTTT
TRBJ2-7 | . | TRBV5-1 | . | CASSLKGGAHEQYF | TGCGCCAGCAGCTTAAAAGGGGGGGCCCACGAGCAGTACTTC
TRBJ2-7 | . | TRBV6-6 | . | CASSYSRGTLGEQYF | TGTGCCAGCAGTTACTCTCGGGGGACCCTGGGAGAGCAGTACTTC
TRBJ2-7 | . | TRBV7-6 | . | CASSLVRGLQTSGVLYEQYF | TGTGCCAGCAGCTTAGTTCGGGGCCTTCAGACCTCAGGGGTTCTGTACGAGCAGTACTTC
TRBJ2-1 | TRBD1 | TRBV28 | once | CASGNRGYNEQFF | TGTGCCAGCGGCAACAGGGGTTACAATGAGCAGTTCTTC
TRBJ2-5 | TRBD2 | TRBV9 | . | CASSVAGGARETQYF | TGTGCCAGCAGCGTAGCCGGGGGGGCCAGGGAGACCCAGTACTTC
TRBJ2-1 | TRBD2 | TRBV2 | . | CAIVKASGRDYNEQFF | TGTGCCATCGTCAAGGCTAGCGGGAGGGACTACAATGAGCAGTTCTTC
TRBJ2-7 | TRBD1 | TRBV4-1 | . | CASSQTGTDSYEQYF | TGCGCCAGCAGCCAAACCGGGACAGACTCCTACGAGCAGTACTTC
TRBJ2-1 | TRBD2 | TRBV9 | . | CASSARGGGTSDEQFF | TGTGCCAGCAGCGCCCGGGGGGGCGGGACTAGTGATGAGCAGTTCTTC
TRBJ2-7 | . | TRBV4-1 | . | CASSQASGRPYEQYF | TGCGCCAGCAGCCAAGCCAGCGGGCGACCCTACGAGCAGTACTTC
TRBJ1-1 | TRBD1 | TRBV5-1 | . | CASSLDARDRGYTEAFF | TGCGCCAGCAGCTTGGACGCCCGGGACAGGGGGTACACTGAAGCTTTCTTT
TRBJ2-7 | TRBD1 | TRBV5-1 | . | CASSPLGTGTDEQYF | TGCGCCAGCAGCCCCCTAGGGACAGGGACCGACGAGCAGTACTTC
TRBJ2-2 | . | TRBV5-4 | . | CASSLYYTGELFF | TGTGCCAGCAGCTTGTACTACACCGGGGAGCTGTTTTTT
TRBJ1-6 | TRBD1 | TRBV4-1 | . | CASSQARTGSPLHF | TGCGCCAGCAGCCAAGCGCGGACAGGATCACCCCTCCACTTT
TRBJ2-2 | . | TRBV28 | . | CASRPAQGVTGELFF | TGTGCCAGCAGACCGGCCCAAGGGGTCACCGGGGAGCTGTTTTTT
TRBJ2-7 | . | TRBV19 | once | CASGLGRGSYEQYF | TGTGCCAGTGGGCTGGGTCGGGGCTCCTACGAGCAGTACTTC
TRBJ2-7 | . | TRBV5-8 | . | CASSLEISYEQYF | TGTGCCAGCAGCTTAGAGATATCCTACGAGCAGTACTTC
TRBJ2-3 | . | TRBV19 | . | CASSIFLGQAGDTQYF | TGTGCCAGTAGTATCTTTCTCGGACAGGCGGGGGATACGCAGTATTTT
TRBJ2-1 | . | TRBV5-1 | . | CASSLGQGGELYNEQFF | TGCGCCAGCAGCCTAGGACAGGGAGGGGAACTCTACAATGAGCAGTTCTTC
TRBJ2-7 | TRBD2 | TRBV2 | . | CASSGLATFYEQYF | TGTGCCAGCAGTGGACTAGCGACGTTCTACGAGCAGTACTTC
TRBJ2-6 | TRBD2 | TRBV4-1 | . | CASSQDGEGNVLTF | TGCGCCAGCAGCCAAGACGGGGAGGGCAACGTCCTGACTTTC
TRBJ1-1 | . | TRBV14 | . | CASSQVLQGGEAFF | TGTGCCAGCAGCCAAGTATTGCAGGGAGGTGAAGCTTTCTTT
TRBJ2-3 | TRBD2 | TRBV2 | . | CASSEGVLANTDTQYF | TGTGCCAGCAGTGAAGGGGTACTAGCGAACACAGATACGCAGTATTTT
TRBJ2-1 | . | TRBV4-1 | once | CASSQEYYNEQFF | TGCGCCAGCAGCCAAGAATACTACAATGAGCAGTTCTTC
TRBJ2-7 | . | TRBV2 | . | CASSEVGGNPEQYF | TGTGCCAGCAGTGAGGTCGGTGGTAATCCCGAGCAGTACTTC
TRBJ1-1 | TRBD1 | TRBV6-4 | . | CASSDGDSEAFF | TGTGCCAGCAGTGACGGGGACAGTGAAGCTTTCTTT
TRBJ2-7 | . | TRBV11-2 | . | CASSSPSRASRPYEQYF | TGTGCCAGCAGCTCCCCCTCCCGGGCTAGCAGACCGTACGAGCAGTACTTC
TRBJ2-2 | TRBD2 | TRBV4-1 | . | CASTQRTSGFYTGELFF | TGCGCCAGCACCCAGCGGACTAGCGGATTCTACACCGGGGAGCTGTTTTTT
TRBJ2-3 | . | TRBV27 | . | CASSSDFHTQYF | TGTGCCAGCAGTTCTGACTTTCATACGCAGTATTTT
TRBJ2-5 | TRBD1 | TRBV4-1 | . | CASSQQDRDQETQYF | TGCGCCAGCAGCCAACAGGACAGGGACCAAGAGACCCAGTACTTC
TRBJ2-5 | . | TRBV7-9 | . | CASSSRGAGYQETQYF | TGTGCCAGCAGTTCACGCGGGGCCGGGTACCAAGAGACCCAGTACTTC
TRBJ1-1 | TRBD1 | TRBV27 | . | CASSNRDRYTEAFF | TGTGCCAGCAGCAATAGGGACAGATACACTGAAGCTTTCTTT
TRBJ2-1 | . | TRBV5-1 | . | CASRTDGERFF | TGCGCCAGCCGAACAGACGGGGAACGGTTCTTC
TRBJ2-3 | TRBD2 | TRBV4-3 | . | CASSLSDVGLTDTQYF | TGCGCCAGCAGCCTATCTGACGTGGGACTAACAGATACGCAGTATTTT
TRBJ2-2 | . | TRBV7-3 | few | CASSSGLFTGDTGELFF | TGTGCCAGCAGCTCCGGACTCTTCACCGGGGACACCGGGGAGCTGTTTTTT
TRBJ1-2 | TRBD1 | TRBV27 | . | CASSETGGAYYGYTF | TGTGCCAGCAGTGAAACAGGGGGCGCTTACTATGGCTACACCTTC
TRBJ2-2 | . | TRBV6-6 | . | CASTPGGPRPGELFF | TGTGCCAGCACCCCCGGGGGGCCTCGCCCCGGGGAGCTGTTTTTT
TRBJ2-7 | . | TRBV11-2 | . | CASSLYSLYEQYF | TGTGCCAGCAGCTTATATAGCCTCTACGAGCAGTACTTC
TRBJ2-3 | TRBD2 | TRBV27 | . | CASSFLRASGSSTDTQYF | TGTGCCAGCAGTTTCCTCCGGGCTAGCGGGTCTAGCACAGATACGCAGTATTTT
TRBJ2-1 | . | TRBV5-1 | . | CASSFVGGSYNEQFF | TGCGCCAGCAGCTTCGTAGGAGGGTCCTACAATGAGCAGTTCTTC
TRBJ2-1 | TRBD2 | TRBV6-4 | once | CASSPGTSGRNSEQFF | TGTGCCAGCAGTCCCGGGACTAGCGGGAGGAATTCTGAGCAGTTCTTC
TRBJ2-3 | . | TRBV7-2 | . | CASSLTSHRADTQYF | TGTGCCAGCAGCTTAACCTCTCATCGGGCAGATACGCAGTATTTT
TRBJ1-4 | TRBD1 | TRBV27 | . | CASSLGQGAGHGLFF | TGTGCCAGCAGTCTCGGACAGGGGGCAGGCCACGGTCTGTTTTTT
TRBJ2-7 | . | TRBV7-9 | . | CASSLAEISSYEQYF | TGTGCCAGCAGCTTAGCAGAGATTAGCTCCTACGAGCAGTACTTC
TRBJ2-2 | . | TRBV9 | . | CASSVARGGTGELFF | TGTGCCAGCAGCGTAGCCAGGGGCGGTACCGGGGAGCTGTTTTTT
TRBJ1-3 | TRBD1 | TRBV6-5 | . | CASRTSGGSGNTIYF | TGTGCCAGCAGGACGTCAGGGGGCTCTGGAAACACCATATATTTT